This T cell receptor (beta chain) originates from a study of blood T cell repertoires in COVID-19. Comment on this clone: The sample holds other DNA sequences that translate to the same CDR3.

Per the original methods: Quantification of nucleated cells was approximated via reference gene primer amplification. Measured with immunoSEQ multiplex PCR; TCRdb has only the in-frame clones, and not every one. D and trimming come from the DNA, and the V and J calls and clone size come from that table. The sample has 100,000 or so clones, approximately 92% seen once. The sample consisted of peripheral blood. This TCR derives from a man between 50 and 59 years old with active COVID-19.

CDR3 sequence reads: CASSIDRGQPQHF. In nucleotides, the CDR3 is TGTGCCAGTAGTATAGACAGGGGTCAGCCCCAGCATTTT. V and J are TRBV19 and TRBJ1-5, with D tentatively TRBD1 (6 bases). The CDR3 consists of 13 residues. V was pared by 0 bases and J by 6 bases, with 6 bases between. The germline V gene encodes CDR1 LNHDA and CDR2 SQIVND (reference sequence).